This T cell receptor (beta chain) was identified during a study of blood T cell repertoires in COVID-19. Background on the study: Whether acute or convalescent, the COVID-19 samples came from the United States, Italy and Spain. T cells, B-cell-depleted T cells, or PBMCs supplied cDNA or gDNA.

The CDR3 runs 13 residues. From germline, CDR1 is SGDLS and CDR2 YYNGEE. V lost 0 bases and J lost 2, with 5 bases in between. The table came from immunoSEQ multiplex PCR; TCRdb's copy has only in-frame clones and leaves some out. The top ten clones hold approximately 1.7% of a sample with roughly 210,000 clones, roughly nine tenths of them seen once. Sequencing was carried out using peripheral blood. This receptor was obtained from a man between 65 and 85 years old with acute or convalescent COVID-19. The chain uses TRBV9 and TRBJ1-2, with no clear D. This CDR3 is CASSVDWNYGYTF. The DNA for the CDR3 is TGTGCCAGCAGCGTAGACTGGAACTATGGCTACACCTTC.